Listed below are T cell receptor beta chains from one sample, sequenced in a study of T cell responses to AZD1222 COVID-19 vaccine. Produced via immunoSEQ multiplex PCR; TCRdb's table is partial and in-frame only. The sample carries about 120,000 clones, approximately 89% recorded once. The material was peripheral blood, obtained on day 0 of AZD1222 vaccination. These receptors were collected from an adult in good health. Each CDR3 is given with its conserved first and last residue. D genes are given only for firm matches. Size is omitted from some rows. Given values are once, few, many or a class for expanded clones.

d_gene	v_gene	abundance	j_gene	CDR3aa	CDR3nt
.	TRBV4-1	.	TRBJ2-7	CASSQVFRADYEQYF	TGCGCCAGCAGCCAAGTTTTCAGGGCAGACTACGAGCAGTACTTC
.	TRBV30	once	TRBJ2-3	CAWEGGTDTQYF	TGTGCCTGGGAGGGGGGCACAGATACGCAGTATTTT
.	TRBV19	.	TRBJ2-3	CASRGGQGMIADTQYF	TGTGCCAGTAGGGGAGGTCAGGGGATGATTGCAGATACGCAGTATTTT
TRBD1	TRBV3-1/TRBV3-2	few	TRBJ2-1	CASGDRSYNEQFF	TGTGCCAGCGGGGACAGGTCCTACAATGAGCAGTTCTTC
TRBD2	TRBV9	once	TRBJ2-1	CASSVGSGLGSEQFF	TGTGCCAGCAGCGTAGGTTCCGGACTAGGTAGTGAGCAGTTCTTC
TRBD2	TRBV19	.	TRBJ2-6	CASSRTSGSSGANVLTF	TGTGCCAGTAGTAGGACTAGCGGGAGTAGTGGGGCCAACGTCCTGACTTTC
.	TRBV28	.	TRBJ1-3	CASRRAGFSGNTIYF	TGTGCCAGCAGGCGCGCAGGGTTCTCTGGAAACACCATATATTTT
TRBD1	TRBV2	.	TRBJ1-6	CASNLLSGTESSYNSPLHF	TGTGCCAGCAACCTACTAAGCGGGACAGAGAGCTCCTATAATTCACCCCTCCACTTT
.	TRBV28	.	TRBJ2-2	CASRPGSPGELFF	TGTGCCAGCAGGCCCGGGTCCCCCGGGGAGCTGTTTTTT
.	TRBV27	.	TRBJ1-4	CASSSFPKATNEKLFF	TGTGCCAGCAGTTCATTCCCCAAAGCAACTAATGAAAAACTGTTTTTT
.	TRBV3-1/TRBV3-2	.	TRBJ2-6	CASSQEGGSGANVLTF	TGTGCCAGCAGCCAAGAAGGGGGCTCTGGGGCCAACGTCCTGACTTTC
.	TRBV7-8	few	TRBJ1-5	CASSLAVGQPQHF	TGTGCCAGCAGCTTAGCGGTCGGACAGCCCCAGCATTTT
.	TRBV27	.	TRBJ1-3	CASRRGGGGVTGNTIYF	TGTGCCAGCAGGAGGGGTGGCGGGGGGGTTACTGGAAACACCATATATTTT
.	TRBV5-6	.	TRBJ2-3	CASRNTGTALEYF	TGTGCCAGCAGGAATACCGGGACCGCCTTGGAGTATTTT
.	TRBV7-3	.	TRBJ2-3	CASRPTGGEDTQYF	TGTGCCAGCAGACCCACGGGGGGCGAGGATACGCAGTATTTT
TRBD1	TRBV19	.	TRBJ1-5	CASRGRTGGNQPQHF	TGTGCCAGTAGGGGACGGACAGGGGGAAATCAGCCCCAGCATTTT
TRBD1	TRBV19	.	TRBJ1-2	CASSFRLRGRSYGYTF	TGTGCCAGTAGTTTTCGCCTCAGGGGGCGCAGCTATGGCTACACCTTC
.	TRBV2	.	TRBJ2-3	CASRGSGLRTDTQYF	TGTGCCTCCCGGGGGAGCGGGCTTCGCACAGATACGCAGTATTTT
.	TRBV5-5	.	TRBJ1-1	CASSLIADLNTEAFF	TGTGCCAGCAGCTTGATAGCAGACCTGAACACTGAAGCTTTCTTT
TRBD1	TRBV29-1	.	TRBJ2-1	CSVATGGTYNEQFF	TGCAGCGTGGCAACAGGGGGGACCTACAATGAGCAGTTCTTC